This T cell receptor (beta chain) came from a study of T cell responses to AZD1222 COVID-19 vaccine. General study findings and limits: Most donors were white British and more were female, and clonal diversity was possibly underestimated. The study identified only five to seven AZD1222 recipients as seropositive at baseline. CD4 TCRs linked to vaccination spanned spike, dominating at 160-218 and 743-854.

Pooling of second doses given at about 4 or about 12 weeks was done. About this clone: The antigen is not known.

Trimming removed 1 base from V and 1 base from J, with 8 bases in between. In germline, CDR1 is LGHDT, CDR2 YNNKEL (reference sequence). The CDR3 loop spans 14 amino acids. Measured with immunoSEQ multiplex PCR; TCRdb has only the in-frame clones, and not every one. The sample includes some 190,000 clones, roughly 90% seen only once; the top ten take about 1.7%. The TCR was taken from an adult who received the AZD1222 COVID-19 vaccine. Sequencing was performed on peripheral blood, taken 28 days after the second AZD1222 dose. The chain is built from TRBV3-1 (or the pseudogene TRBV3-2) and TRBJ2-7; D gene uncertain. This CDR3 reads CASSQVGPSYEQYF. The CDR3 nucleotides are TGTGCCAGCAGCCAAGTCGGCCCATCCTACGAGCAGTACTTC.